The 28 T cell receptor beta chains reported below all come from one sample, sequenced in a study of cytomegalovirus exposure and HLA in healthy donors. PCR was performed using 60 Vbeta and 13 Jbeta primers. Repertoires were generated with immunoSEQ multiplex PCR, while TCRdb's copy carries only in-frame clones and drops some. The sample lists around 99,000 clones; roughly 67% were seen once. Sequencing was carried out using PBMCs. Every receptor here comes from a man aged 35 to 55 in good health and CMV-seronegative.

This rearrangement joins TRBV19 to TRBJ2-5, with D perhaps matching TRBD2 (5 bases). Germline assignment: CDR1 LNHDA and CDR2 SQIVND (reference sequence). Trimming removed 4 bases from V and 1 base from J, with 7 bases in between. This CDR3 region has 13 residues. As DNA, the CDR3 is TGTGCCAGTAGTAGGGCGGGCCAAGAGACCCAGTACTTC. It translates to CASSRAGQETQYF.

CDR3 sequence reads: CASSARSSYEQYF. The CDR3 DNA follows: TGCGCCAGCAGCGCCCGGAGCTCCTACGAGCAGTACTTC. The rearrangement joins TRBV5-1 to TRBJ2-7, with D hard to call. CDR1 SGHRS and CDR2 YFSETQ come from the germline V gene. The CDR3 consists of 13 residues. V lost 4 bases and J 0 bases, leaving 8 bases between the germline ends.

The gene calls are TRBV4-1 and TRBJ2-5; 11 bases are shared with TRBD2. CDR3 length: 15 residues. The V gene end was trimmed by 3 bases and the J gene end by 4 bases; junction bases not matched to a gene: 4. Germline loops: CDR1 MGHRA, CDR2 YSYEKL. This chain's CDR3 is CASSHLAGGAETQYF. CDR3 DNA: TGCGCCAGCAGCCATCTAGCGGGGGGTGCAGAGACCCAGTACTTC.

This clone was detected only a few times. The rearrangement joins TRBV7-9 to TRBJ1-1; TRBD1 agrees at 8 bases. Germline assignment: CDR1 SEHNR and CDR2 FQNEAQ (reference sequence). The CDR3 spans 14 residues. Trimming removed 5 bases from V and 1 base from J; junction bases left unmatched: 3. CDR3 loop: CASSVTGANTEAFF. In nucleotides, the CDR3 is TGTGCCAGCAGCGTGACAGGGGCGAACACTGAAGCTTTCTTT.

This chain links TRBV5-4 with TRBJ1-1; perhaps TRBD1 as D (6 bases). Germline CDR1 SGHNT, CDR2 YYREEE (reference sequence). This CDR3 has 16 amino acids. The germline V and J ends were trimmed by 7 bases and 1 base, with 20 bases remaining between them. CDR3 protein: CASLRDKQIANTEAFF. The CDR3 coding sequence is TGTGCCAGCCTCCGGGACAAGCAAATAGCGAACACTGAAGCTTTCTTT.

The V call is TRBV5-1, the J call TRBJ2-1; TRBD2 agrees at 8 bases. Germline assignment: CDR1 SGHRS and CDR2 YFSETQ. The CDR3 covers 15 residues. Trimming cost V 1 base and J 2 bases; bases outside gene matches: 2. CDR3 amino acids: CASSLLAGPYNEQFF. CDR3 DNA sequence: TGCGCCAGCAGCTTGTTAGCGGGGCCCTACAATGAGCAGTTCTTC.

This clone was seen just once. The chain uses TRBV7-3 and TRBJ2-3, with 10 bases matching TRBD1. The CDR3 contains 17 residues. CDR1 is SGHTA, CDR2 FQGTGA, per germline. V lost 5 bases to trimming and J lost 3 bases; unmatched junction nucleotides: 11. The CDR3 nucleotides read TGTGCCAGCAGCCGCGGGGGACAGGGGATGGGTACAGATACGCAGTATTTT. Protein sequence: CASSRGGQGMGTDTQYF. The full variable domain, in which reference TRBV7-3 and TRBJ2-3 provide the parts outside the CDR3, is GAGVSQTPSNKVTEKGKYVELRCDPISGHTALYWYRQSLGQGPEFLIYFQGTGAADDSGLPNDRFFAVRPEGSVSTLKIQRTERGDSAVYLCASSRGGQGMGTDTQYFGPGTRLTVL.

The chain combines TRBV5-1 with TRBJ1-2; 10 bases match TRBD1. The V segment lost 0 bases and the J segment 4 bases; nucleotides outside the gene matches: 3. This CDR3 is 15 amino acids long. Per the germline V gene, CDR1 is SGHRS and CDR2 is YFSETQ. The CDR3 region has the DNA TGCGCCAGCAGCTTGGAAGGGACAGGGGCCTATGGCTACACCTTC. Amino acid sequence: CASSLEGTGAYGYTF.

CDR3 DNA: TGTGCCAGCAGCTTGGCTCAGGGGATAGATGGCTACACCTTC. It is translated as CASSLAQGIDGYTF. The chain couples TRBV5-6 to TRBJ1-2, with D tentatively TRBD1 (6 bases). Germline lookup yields CDR1 SGHDT and CDR2 YYEEEE. The CDR3 is made up of 14 amino acids. Between the trimmed V and J ends, which lost 0 bases and 6 bases, there was a span of 12 bases.

The chain carries TRBV4-3 and TRBJ2-4; 9 bases agree with TRBD1. The length of the CDR3 is 15 residues. Unmatched junction bases numbered 4, after V lost 2 bases and J lost 5 bases. The germline CDR1 and CDR2 sequences are LGHNA and YSLEER. The CDR3 nucleotides read TGCGCCAGCAGCCAAACCCGGGACAGGGAAAACATTCAGTACTTC. Translation gives CASSQTRDRENIQYF.

The chain is built from TRBV6-5 and TRBJ2-7; 7 bases are a match to TRBD1. This CDR3 has 16 residues. Germline CDR1 and CDR2: MNHEY and SVGAGI. V trimming: 0 bases; J trimming: 2 bases; junction bases outside the gene matches: 7. CDR3 amino acids: CASSYSRDRLPYEQYF. CDR3 coding DNA: TGTGCCAGCAGTTACTCAAGGGACAGACTCCCCTACGAGCAGTACTTC.

The V call is TRBV27, the J call TRBJ1-3; possible D gene TRBD1, 5 bases. The CDR3 extends over 14 amino acids. V was cut by 3 bases and J by 3 bases, with 9 bases left in between. Germline V gene lookup returns CDR1 MNHEY and CDR2 SMNVEV (reference sequence). Here the CDR3 DNA reads TGTGCCAGCAGTTTGGGGCATGGTGGAAACACCATATATTTT. This gives the protein CASSLGHGGNTIYF.

CDR3 DNA: TGCGCCAGCCGCTCGAAACCCGGGGGGTCGGGTAACTATGGCTACACCTTC. Amino acid sequence: CASRSKPGGSGNYGYTF. The V and J genes are TRBV5-1 and TRBJ1-2, with D perhaps matching TRBD1 (5 bases). V was trimmed by 7 bases and J by 1 base, leaving 23 bases between them. Looked up from germline, CDR1 is SGHRS and CDR2 is YFSETQ. This CDR3 region has 17 residues.

The J gene is TRBJ2-2, the V gene TRBV4-3; 9 bases fit TRBD2. Unmatched junction bases numbered 7, after V lost 0 bases and J lost 5 bases. This CDR3 contains 17 residues. Germline V CDR1 and CDR2: LGHNA, YSLEER. The CDR3 loop reads CASSQDLGGGATGELFF. The CDR3 region has the DNA TGCGCCAGCAGCCAAGATCTTGGCGGGGGGGCGACCGGGGAGCTGTTTTTT.

DNA of the CDR3: TGTGCTAGTGGTTTGGTTTTGGACAGGTTTTTACATGAGCAGTTCTTC. Its translation: CASGLVLDRFLHEQFF. This rearrangement joins TRBV12-5 to TRBJ2-1; 7 bases fit TRBD1. CDR1 and CDR2 (germline): LGHNT, FRNRAP. The CDR3 is made up of 16 amino acids. Trimming removed 0 bases from V and 8 bases from J; junction bases left unmatched: 10.

V is TRBV12-5 and J is TRBJ2-2; D remains ambiguous. The germline CDR1 and CDR2 sequences are LGHNT and FRNRAP. Trimming cost V 4 bases and J 5 bases, with 11 bases left between them. There are 14 residues in the CDR3. The CDR3 loop reads CASGSRVGTGELFF. The CDR3 bases are TGTGCTAGTGGTTCCCGGGTAGGAACCGGGGAGCTGTTTTTT.

The V and J genes are TRBV7-7 and TRBJ2-7; D might be TRBD1 (6 bases). Germline CDR1 and CDR2: SSHAT and FNYEAQ (reference sequence). Trimming removed 11 bases from V and 6 bases from J, with 8 bases in between. The CDR3 is 9 amino acids. CDR3 region: CAPRGEQYF. The CDR3 DNA reads as TGTGCCCCCAGGGGCGAGCAGTACTTC.

This chain links TRBV12-5 with TRBJ1-5, with 7 positions matching TRBD1. Germline V gives CDR1 LGHNT, CDR2 FRNRAP. The CDR3 runs to 13 residues. V lost 6 bases to trimming and J lost 6 bases; unmatched junction nucleotides: 5. The CDR3 protein is CASGLGGPQPQHF. The DNA of the CDR3 is TGTGCTAGTGGACTAGGGGGCCCTCAGCCCCAGCATTTT.

The chain links TRBV7-9 to TRBJ2-7, with D possibly matching TRBD2 (6 bases). From germline, CDR1 is SEHNR and CDR2 FQNEAQ (reference sequence). The CDR3 is made up of 12 amino acids. V was trimmed by 10 bases and J by 4 bases, leaving 14 bases between them. The CDR3 DNA follows: TGTGCCATAGGGGACTCTTCATACGAGCAGTACTTC. This translates into CAIGDSSYEQYF.

The V call is TRBV7-6, the J call TRBJ2-3; 13 bases are shared with TRBD2. The V gene's germline CDR1 is SGHVS and CDR2 FNYEAQ. The CDR3 totals 17 residues. Germline trimming cut 3 bases from V and 8 bases from J; bases unmatched to any gene: 11. In DNA, the CDR3 is TGTGCCAGCAGCTTGGAATTGGGACTAGCGGGGCCAGCTACGCAGTATTTT. Translating gives CASSLELGLAGPATQYF.

The V gene is TRBV5-1, the J gene TRBJ1-5, with D hard to call. Between the trimmed V and J ends, which lost 0 bases and 7 bases, there was a span of 11 bases. This CDR3 region has 14 residues. From germline, CDR1 is SGHRS and CDR2 YFSETQ. The CDR3 loop reads CASSLGGAGQPQHF. Written as DNA, the CDR3 is TGCGCCAGCAGCTTGGGGGGAGCGGGGCAGCCCCAGCATTTT.

This clone was observed a single time. The chain carries TRBV15 and TRBJ1-3; D unresolved. CDR1 is LNHNV, CDR2 YYDKDF, per germline (reference sequence). The CDR3 covers 16 residues. Between the trimmed V and J ends, which lost 1 base and 0 bases, there was a span of 10 bases. CDR3 region: CATSRGQANSGNTIYF. The CDR3 DNA follows: TGTGCCACCAGCAGAGGGCAGGCCAACTCTGGAAACACCATATATTTT.

The chain carries TRBV5-1 and TRBJ2-1; D is possibly TRBD2 (6 bases). This CDR3 is 14 amino acids long. Germline V CDR1 and CDR2: SGHRS, YFSETQ. Trimming cost V 4 bases and J 9 bases, with 17 bases left between them. CDR3 in amino acids: CASSPWDSSGEQFF. The CDR3 coding sequence is TGCGCCAGCAGCCCATGGGACTCATCGGGTGAGCAGTTCTTC.

V is TRBV11-2 and J is TRBJ2-5, with D uncertain. With 0 bases removed from V and 2 bases from J, the gap between germline ends came to 16 bases. CDR1 and CDR2 from the germline V gene are SGHAT and FQNNGV. CDR3 length: 17 residues. This CDR3 is CASSLDGVVVWQETQYF. The CDR3 nucleotides read TGTGCCAGCAGCTTAGACGGAGTCGTAGTCTGGCAAGAGACCCAGTACTTC.

There are a few counts of this clone. This chain uses TRBV4-2 with TRBJ1-4; no firm D call. Germline values: CDR1 LGHNA, CDR2 YNFKEQ. This CDR3 has 19 amino acids. The V end lost 0 bases, the J end lost 0 bases, and 17 bases lay between the germline ends. The CDR3: CASSQDGFWQASTNEKLFF. For the CDR3, the DNA is TGTGCCAGCAGCCAAGATGGATTCTGGCAGGCGTCAACTAATGAAAAACTGTTTTTT.

As DNA, the CDR3 is TGTGCCAGCAGTTTACTACGGGGGACTAACTATGGCTACACCTTC. This codes for CASSLLRGTNYGYTF. This chain links TRBV27 with TRBJ1-2; tentatively, D is TRBD1 (5 bases). This CDR3 is 15 amino acids long. Germline CDR1 and CDR2: MNHEY and SMNVEV (reference sequence). V was shortened by 2 bases and J by 0 bases, with 10 bases between the two germline ends.

The gene calls are TRBV19 and TRBJ2-5, with 11 bases fitting TRBD1. The V gene end was trimmed by 4 bases and the J gene end by 7 bases; junction bases not matched to a gene: 11. Germline assignment: CDR1 LNHDA and CDR2 SQIVND (reference sequence). This CDR3 spans 16 amino acids. The CDR3 region is CASSKRTGGRPGTQYF. CDR3 nucleotide sequence: TGTGCCAGTAGTAAAAGGACAGGGGGCCGACCCGGGACCCAGTACTTC.

The genes are TRBV27 and TRBJ1-2; 11 bases match TRBD1. V lost 4 bases, J lost 5 bases, and 3 bases stayed unmatched. The CDR3 has 14 amino acids. The V gene's germline CDR1 is MNHEY and CDR2 SMNVEV (reference sequence). The CDR3 DNA is TGTGCCAGCAGTTCTGGACAGGGGGCTTATGGCTACACCTTC. Its translation: CASSSGQGAYGYTF.